This TCR beta chain was profiled in a study of cytomegalovirus exposure and HLA in healthy donors (dated by TCRdb to 2016 to 2017). At the level of the whole study: According to an earlier analysis of a few hundred of the donors, about 179 million T cells yielded roughly 110 million unique TCR beta sequences and around 280 Gb of sequence data. A separate validation cohort of 90 to 150 different subjects was used in addition to the roughly 700-subject first cohort. The study combined high-throughput TCR immunosequencing, statistical association of individual TCRs with disease status, and machine learning to predict cytomegalovirus infection status. Typing coverage differed by locus: A, B, C, DRB1 and DQB1 were typed in about 629-640 donors, DQA1 in 522, DPA1 in 600 to 610, and DPB1 in just under 490. The later analysis used no new phenotypic data to find candidate immune exposures, relying instead on TCR beta sequences and their occurrence across donors. Among around 400 genotyped donors of the cohort, an average of roughly 230,000 unique TCR beta nucleotide sequences was sequenced per donor, of which about 19% were non-productive. Approximately 300 gigabases of sequencing data and around 85 million unique TCR sequences made up an early release that covered under 750 HLA-typed donors. HLA typing included class I and class II loci at four-digit resolution. The study aimed to test whether signatures of past pathogen exposure could be identified by cataloging public T cell receptors. Donor age, sex, ethnicity and CMV serostatus were collected together with the repertoire data. To decide whether each TCR beta V gene segment behaved as functional or pseudogenic, an earlier analysis of fewer than 750 of the donors relied on high-throughput TCR beta sequencing. Of the 300 to 500 genotyped donors, 65% to 90% were placed in the genetic ancestry cluster associated with self-reported Caucasian donors. Roughly 5 DR-DQ haplotypes were handled as single units for association and clustering because linkage in the cohort was strong. Using immunosequencing, the study profiled T cell repertoires from 666 subjects and related those repertoires to cytomegalovirus serostatus. All discovery cohort repertoires had been generated on a single sequencing platform. A later genetic analysis took genome-wide SNP genotypes for about 60% of the roughly 670 donors and used that subset as a discovery cohort. To study patterns of TCR occurrence, a later analysis re-analyzed previously published TCR beta repertoires from more than 550 donors and added high-resolution HLA genotyping.

The cohort consisted of 666 healthy bone marrow donors. All cohort members were sampled while nominally healthy, although unrecorded immune exposures were likely present. The donor was CMV seropositive and was included in the group of 300 or so seropositive cohort members. A peripheral blood sample was collected from each donor, and TCR beta sequencing was performed on peripheral blood mononuclear cells. Genomic DNA extraction from the blood cell samples was performed with the Qiagen DNeasy Blood Extraction Kit. The paper as a whole reports these results and caveats: In this cohort, only TCR beta chains were sequenced, and detectable features were limited by the absence of alpha or paired-chain data. Because counts were too low, around 17 rarely observed V segments, including chromosome 9 orphons, were left out of the earlier analysis of 587 of the donors. At a false discovery rate of 0.05, a later analysis linked some 17,000 TCR beta sequences to specific HLA alleles. In the study, around 160 TCR beta chains were listed as associated with cytomegalovirus. In both the original and validation cohorts, the classifier was reported to diagnose cytomegalovirus status with high specificity and sensitivity. A few of the identified cytomegalovirus-associated TCR beta chains were confirmed in vitro to be specific for cytomegalovirus antigens. A cluster of highly shared sequence variants was judged likely to represent a technical artifact of the sequencing pipeline. In a later genetic analysis, a missense DCLRE1C variant was associated with V-gene and J-gene trimming of TCR beta chains, and the association was replicated in an independent cohort. A later genetic analysis reported fewer N-insertions in productive TCRs among donors in an Asian-associated ancestry cluster than the roughly 620-donor mean. The authors suggested that the approach could potentially be generalized to other disease states and immunological phenotypes. An earlier analysis of around 500 of the donors showed that most TCR beta V segments appeared in productive rearrangements either about 87% or about 30% of the time, which broadly matched IMGT annotations. Because HLA typing was unavailable for some donors at each locus, only the typed subset was used in association tests. Presence/absence analyses assumed roughly uniform sequencing depth across donors, an assumption that may not hold. Because the 87-base-pair reads could not distinguish some IMGT-functional V segments, including TRBV6-2 and TRBV6-3, those segments were excluded. Correlated functional status among segregating V segments might reflect linkage disequilibrium, but an unknown experimental factor could not be ruled out. Compared with equally common non-associated chains, HLA-associated TCR beta chains in a later analysis were more clonally expanded and had lower generation probabilities. When HLA alleles, especially DR and DQ, strongly co-occurred, attributing TCR associations to individual alleles was difficult. According to a later analysis, parvovirus B19, influenza, CMV and Epstein-Barr virus appeared linked to several top co-occurrence clusters. In a later analysis, TCR association rates were found to vary across HLA loci, with the most associated TCRs seen for DRB1 alleles and the fewest for HLA-C alleles. Most TCR sequences were observed very rarely across donors, whereas some public TCRs were present in many individuals. A further reported finding was that TCR beta sequences accurately predicted the HLA-A and HLA-B alleles for most subjects in the first cohort. The only immune exposure information available for the cohort was CMV serostatus. A later analysis found that most CMV-associated TCR beta chains appeared HLA-restricted, with HLA associations seemingly driven largely by CMV exposure.

CDR1 and CDR2 (SGHKS, YYEKEE) derive from the germline V gene (reference sequence). Cut back by 0 bases and 4 bases, the V and J ends lie 8 bases apart. The CDR3, cysteine through phenylalanine, is 14 amino acids long. CDR3 DNA is the only sequence kept; it has 42 bases, read in frame from the first base. The library was prepared using the immunoSEQ multiplex PCR assay. For the multiplex PCR, a mixture combining 60 forward primers for TCR Vbeta segments and 13 reverse primers for TCR Jbeta segments was used. The CDR3 region of rearranged TCR beta genes was amplified from genomic DNA by a multiplex PCR assay. The amplified TCR beta libraries were sequenced on the Illumina HiSeq System as 87-base-pair reads. In the original analysis: A later analysis tallied 75 million to 95 million unique TCR beta chains across the 600 to 700 repertoires, and some 12 million of those chains were shared by two or more donors. A nearest-neighbor algorithm error-corrected the raw reads and collapsed the reads into unique sequences, merging closely related sequences to remove PCR and sequencing errors. CDR3 sequences were aligned to IMGT reference sequences to assign V, D and J gene segments. For a sequence to be retained, a match of at least six nucleotides was required to both a V gene segment and a J gene segment. A rearrangement counted as productive if the CDR3 had no stop codons and remained in frame with V and J, and every other rearrangement counted as non-productive. CDR3 was defined by IMGT convention, running from the second conserved V-encoded cysteine to the conserved J-encoded phenylalanine. The earlier analysis of about 640 of the donors excluded any sequence lacking an unambiguous match to a single V gene segment. An earlier analysis of some 500 of the donors classified V segments as functional when productive rearrangements were above 56.7% and as segregating when the standard deviation between donors was above 5%. A statistical classification framework was developed to diagnose cytomegalovirus status using the catalog of TCR beta chain sequences. A later analysis assigned V and J genes by comparing TCR nucleotide sequences with IMGT/GENE-DB human TR gene sequences. In a later analysis, CDR3 sequences and most-parsimonious VDJ recombination scenarios were assigned using the TCRdist pipeline. In a later analysis, each TCR beta chain was defined by its CDR3 amino acid sequence together with its V-gene family, and reads without a unique V-gene family were excluded. As a way to deal with suspected cross-contamination and a sequencing artifact, a later analysis dropped over 550 nucleotide sequences that were highly shared and had low generation probability. A later analysis calculated a clonal expansion index for each public chain from normalized within-repertoire ranks of inferred template counts. Generation probabilities in a later analysis came from a VDJ recombination model fitted to out-of-frame rearrangements, and those results were checked against IGoR. In a later analysis, hypergeometric tests were used to score TCR-TCR, TCR-HLA and TCR-CMV co-occurrence, with a repertoire-size bias correction applied to TCR pairs. False discovery rates were estimated in a later analysis by permuting HLA or CMV assignments 20 times. In a later analysis, co-occurring TCRs were grouped using DBSCAN, and TCRdist sequence similarity was added for clustering within HLA-allele-positive subsets. Co-occurrence clustering excluded repertoires with fewer than 30,000 or more than 120,000 public chains, plus five with anomalous nucleotide sharing. In TCRdb, the immuneACCESS table is reduced to in-frame sequences with V and J assigned. These tables do not hold every clone; where another copy was compared, an unresolved V gene accounts for under half, and the others remain unexplained. D and trimming were read from the DNA, whereas the V and J calls and clone size are those reported in that table. Here the sample has 100,000 to 150,000 clones; approximately 69% occur a single time. 3.5% to 4.5% of the sample rests with the top ten.

This clone was seen only a few times. Its target antigen remains unknown. No quality values exist for individual bases; no much larger clone is one base distant. The receptor comes from a middle-aged man in good health and CMV-seropositive. The sample was PBMCs. The rearrangement joined TRBV5-5 to TRBJ1-5, with a weak D call of TRBD1 (5 bases match). The nucleotide sequence reads as follows: TGTGCCAGCAGCTTGGCAGGGATAAATCAGCCCCAGCATTTT. It codes for CASSLAGINQPQHF.